Given below is one T cell receptor (beta chain) in context. Healthy donors had no documented immune events, such as infections, while sampled. This record belongs to a study of identifying expanded T cells in peripheral blood. Some clones are missing from TCRdb's copy, which holds only in-frame ones; the method was immunoSEQ multiplex PCR. The sample records fewer than 60,000 clones, approximately 79% being singletons. Germline CDR1 and CDR2: MNHEY and SMNVEV (reference sequence). The CDR3 is made up of 15 amino acids. V dropped 1 base and J dropped 0 bases, with 7 bases sitting between them. The sample taken for sequencing was blood. The chain joins TRBV27 to TRBJ2-1, with D uncertain. The TCR originated in a person aged 18-70 years in good health. The DNA for the CDR3 is TGTGCCAGCAGTTTATACCCTAGCTCCTACAATGAGCAGTTCTTC. Translated: CASSLYPSSYNEQFF.